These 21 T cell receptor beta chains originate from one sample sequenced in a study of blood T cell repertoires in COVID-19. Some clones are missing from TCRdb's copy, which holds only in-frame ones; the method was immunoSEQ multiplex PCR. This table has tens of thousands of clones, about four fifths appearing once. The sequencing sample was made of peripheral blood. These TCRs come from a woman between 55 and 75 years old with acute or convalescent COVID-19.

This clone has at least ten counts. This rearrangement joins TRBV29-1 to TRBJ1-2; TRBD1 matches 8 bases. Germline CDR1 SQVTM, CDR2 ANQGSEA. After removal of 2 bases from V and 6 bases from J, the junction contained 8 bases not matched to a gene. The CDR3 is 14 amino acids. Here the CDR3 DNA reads TGCAGCGTTGAAAAAGGACAGGGCGGGGATGGCTACACCTTC. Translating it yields CSVEKGQGGDGYTF.

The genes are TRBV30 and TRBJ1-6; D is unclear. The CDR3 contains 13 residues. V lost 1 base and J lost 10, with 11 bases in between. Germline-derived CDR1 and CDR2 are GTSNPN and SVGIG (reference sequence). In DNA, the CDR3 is TGTGCCTGGAGTGGAGAGGGCCGGTCACCCCTCCACTTT. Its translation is CAWSGEGRSPLHF.

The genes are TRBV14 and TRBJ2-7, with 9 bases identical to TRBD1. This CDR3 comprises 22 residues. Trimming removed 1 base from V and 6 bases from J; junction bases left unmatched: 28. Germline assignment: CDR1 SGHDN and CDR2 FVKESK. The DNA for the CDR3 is TGTGCCAGCAGCCAAGCACGGTGGGACAGGGCTGTGGTTGGTGTGCAATTCTCCGAGCAGTACTTC. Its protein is CASSQARWDRAVVGVQFSEQYF.

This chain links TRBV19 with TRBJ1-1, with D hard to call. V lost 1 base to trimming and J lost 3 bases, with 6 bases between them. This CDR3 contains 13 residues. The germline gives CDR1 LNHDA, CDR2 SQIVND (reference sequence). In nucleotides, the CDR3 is TGTGCCAGTAGTATAGGGCGGCACACTGAAGCTTTCTTT. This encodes CASSIGRHTEAFF. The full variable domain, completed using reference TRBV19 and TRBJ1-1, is DGGITQSPKYLFRKEGQNVTLSCEQNLNHDAMYWYRQDPGQGLRLIYYSQIVNDFQKGDIAEGYSVSREKKESFPLTVTSAQKNPTAFYLCASSIGRHTEAFFGQGTRLTVV.

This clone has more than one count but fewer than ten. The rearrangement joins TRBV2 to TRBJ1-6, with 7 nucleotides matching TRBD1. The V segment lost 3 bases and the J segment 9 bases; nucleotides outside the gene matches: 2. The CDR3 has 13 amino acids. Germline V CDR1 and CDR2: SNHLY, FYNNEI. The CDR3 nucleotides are TGTGCCAGCAGTGACAACAGGGGTTCACCCCTCCACTTT. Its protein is CASSDNRGSPLHF.

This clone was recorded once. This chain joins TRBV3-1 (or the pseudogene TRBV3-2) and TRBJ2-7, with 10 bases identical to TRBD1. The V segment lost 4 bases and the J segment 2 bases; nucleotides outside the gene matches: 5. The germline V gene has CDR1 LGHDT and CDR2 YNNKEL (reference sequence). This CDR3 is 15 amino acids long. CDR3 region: CASSLGTGVPYEQYF. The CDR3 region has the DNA TGTGCCAGCAGCCTTGGGACAGGGGTCCCCTACGAGCAGTACTTC.

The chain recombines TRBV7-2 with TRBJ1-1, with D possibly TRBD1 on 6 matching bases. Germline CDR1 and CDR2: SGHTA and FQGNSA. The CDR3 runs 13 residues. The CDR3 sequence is CASLKGVYGEAFF. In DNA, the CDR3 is TGTGCGTCGCTAAAGGGGGTGTATGGTGAAGCTTTCTTT.

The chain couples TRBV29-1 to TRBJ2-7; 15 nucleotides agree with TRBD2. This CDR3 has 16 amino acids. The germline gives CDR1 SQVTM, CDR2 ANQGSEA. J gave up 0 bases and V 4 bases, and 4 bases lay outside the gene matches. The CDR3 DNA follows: TGCAGCGTTGTTGGGACTAGCGGGAGGATCTCCTACGAGCAGTACTTC. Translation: CSVVGTSGRISYEQYF.

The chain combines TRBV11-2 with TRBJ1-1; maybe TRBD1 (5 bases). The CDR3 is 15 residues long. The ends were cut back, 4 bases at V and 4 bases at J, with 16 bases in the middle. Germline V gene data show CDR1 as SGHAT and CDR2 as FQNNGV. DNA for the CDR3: TGTGCCAGCAGCTCCACTCAGGGTAACCCCACTGAAGCTTTCTTT. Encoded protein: CASSSTQGNPTEAFF.

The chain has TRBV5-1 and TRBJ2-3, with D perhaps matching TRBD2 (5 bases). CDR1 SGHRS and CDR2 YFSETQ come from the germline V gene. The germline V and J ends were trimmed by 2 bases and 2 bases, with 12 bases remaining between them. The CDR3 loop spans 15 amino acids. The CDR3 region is CASSFWGDATDTQYF. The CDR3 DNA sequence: TGCGCCAGCAGCTTCTGGGGAGACGCCACAGATACGCAGTATTTT.

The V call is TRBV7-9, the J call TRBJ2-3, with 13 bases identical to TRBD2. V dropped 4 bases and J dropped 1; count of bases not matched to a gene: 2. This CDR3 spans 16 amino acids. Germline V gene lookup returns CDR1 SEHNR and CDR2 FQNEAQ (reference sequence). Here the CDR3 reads CASSSGLAGRTDTQYF. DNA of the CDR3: TGTGCCAGCAGCTCGGGACTAGCGGGGCGCACAGATACGCAGTATTTT.

For the CDR3, the DNA is TGCAGTGCCGCCAAGCCGGCCCAGTACTTC. As protein: CSAAKPAQYF. The chain couples TRBV20-1 to TRBJ2-5; D gene ambiguous. The CDR3 has 10 amino acids. Germline CDR1 DFQATT, CDR2 SNEGSKA (reference sequence). V was shortened by 6 bases and J by 9 bases, with 11 bases between the two germline ends.

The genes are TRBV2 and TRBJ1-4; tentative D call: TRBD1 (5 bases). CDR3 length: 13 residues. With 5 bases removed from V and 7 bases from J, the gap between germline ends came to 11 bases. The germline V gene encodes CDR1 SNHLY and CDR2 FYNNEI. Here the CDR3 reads CASSLDSIEKLFF. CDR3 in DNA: TGTGCCAGCAGTCTTGACAGTATTGAAAAACTGTTTTTT.

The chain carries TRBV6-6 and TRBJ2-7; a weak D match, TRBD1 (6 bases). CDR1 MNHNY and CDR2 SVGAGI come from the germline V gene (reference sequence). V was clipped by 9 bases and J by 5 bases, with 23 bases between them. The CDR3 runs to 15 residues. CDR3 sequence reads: CASSPTLRQANEQYF. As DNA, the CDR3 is TGTGCCAGTAGTCCCACACTCCGACAGGCTAACGAGCAGTACTTC.

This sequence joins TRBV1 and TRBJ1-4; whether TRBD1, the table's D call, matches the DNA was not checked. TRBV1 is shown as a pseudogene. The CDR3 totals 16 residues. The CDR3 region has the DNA TGCACCAGCAGCCAAGTTAAGGACAGGGATAATGAAAAACTGTTTTTT. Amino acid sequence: CTSSQVKDRDNEKLFF.

The CDR3 DNA reads as TGTGCCAGCAGCCCCGAGACAGGGCGTAGGACTGAAGCTTTCTTT. Its translation is CASSPETGRRTEAFF. The chain employs TRBV3-1 (or the pseudogene TRBV3-2) and TRBJ1-1, with TRBD1 identical over 7 bases. Germline CDR1 reads LGHDT; CDR2 reads YNNKEL (reference sequence). V was pared by 4 bases and J by 5 bases, with 10 bases of the junction left unmatched. The CDR3 consists of 15 residues.

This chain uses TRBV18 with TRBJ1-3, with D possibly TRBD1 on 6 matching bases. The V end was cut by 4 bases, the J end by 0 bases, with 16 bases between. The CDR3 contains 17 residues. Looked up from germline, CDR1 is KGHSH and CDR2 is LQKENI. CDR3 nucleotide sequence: TGTGCCAGCTCACTATCGTTAGGACAGACCTCTGGAAACACCATATATTTT. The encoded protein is CASSLSLGQTSGNTIYF.

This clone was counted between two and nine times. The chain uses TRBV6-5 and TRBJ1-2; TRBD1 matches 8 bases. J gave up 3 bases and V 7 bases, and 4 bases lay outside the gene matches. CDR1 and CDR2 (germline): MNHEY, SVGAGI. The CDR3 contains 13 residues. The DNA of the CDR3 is TGTGCCAGCAACTTGGACAGGGACTATGGCTACACCTTC. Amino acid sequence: CASNLDRDYGYTF.

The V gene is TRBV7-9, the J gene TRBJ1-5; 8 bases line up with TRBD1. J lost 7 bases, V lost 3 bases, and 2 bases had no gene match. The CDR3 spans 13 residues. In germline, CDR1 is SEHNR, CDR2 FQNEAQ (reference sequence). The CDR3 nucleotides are TGTGCCAGCAGCTTCGACAGGGGCCAGCCCCAGCATTTT. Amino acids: CASSFDRGQPQHF.

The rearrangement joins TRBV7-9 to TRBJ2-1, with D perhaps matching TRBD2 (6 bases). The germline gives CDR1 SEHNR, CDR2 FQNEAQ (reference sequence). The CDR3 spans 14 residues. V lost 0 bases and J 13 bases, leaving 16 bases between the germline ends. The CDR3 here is CASSLAVGGEKQFF. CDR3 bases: TGTGCCAGCAGCTTAGCAGTCGGGGGAGAGAAACAGTTCTTC. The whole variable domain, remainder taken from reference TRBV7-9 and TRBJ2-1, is DTGVSQNPRHKITKRGQNVTFRCDPISEHNRLYWYRQTLGQGPEFLTYFQNEAQLEKSRLLSDRFSAERPKGSFSTLEIQRTEQGDSAMYLCASSLAVGGEKQFFGPGTRLTVL.

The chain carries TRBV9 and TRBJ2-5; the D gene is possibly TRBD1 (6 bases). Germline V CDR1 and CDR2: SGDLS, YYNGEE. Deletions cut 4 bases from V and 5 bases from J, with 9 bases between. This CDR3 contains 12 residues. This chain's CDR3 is CASSTGLETQYF. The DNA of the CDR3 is TGTGCCAGCAGCACAGGGTTGGAGACCCAGTACTTC.